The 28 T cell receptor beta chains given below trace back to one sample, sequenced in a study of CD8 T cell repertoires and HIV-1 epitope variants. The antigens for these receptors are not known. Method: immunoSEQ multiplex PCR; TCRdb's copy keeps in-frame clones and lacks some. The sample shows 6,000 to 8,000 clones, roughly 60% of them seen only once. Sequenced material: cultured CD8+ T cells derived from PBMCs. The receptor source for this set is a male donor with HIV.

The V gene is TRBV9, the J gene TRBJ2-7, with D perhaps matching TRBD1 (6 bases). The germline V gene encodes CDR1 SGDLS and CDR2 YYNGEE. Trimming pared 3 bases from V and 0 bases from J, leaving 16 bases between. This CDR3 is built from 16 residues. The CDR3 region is CASSGGQSLASYEQYF. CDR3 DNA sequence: TGTGCCAGCAGCGGTGGACAGAGTTTAGCCTCCTACGAGCAGTACTTC.

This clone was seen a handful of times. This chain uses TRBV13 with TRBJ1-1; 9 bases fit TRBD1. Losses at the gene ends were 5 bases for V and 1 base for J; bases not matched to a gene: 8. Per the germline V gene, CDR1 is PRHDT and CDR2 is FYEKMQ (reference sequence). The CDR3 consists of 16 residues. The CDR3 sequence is CASSLGGGQGNTEAFF. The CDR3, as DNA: TGTGCCAGCAGCCTTGGAGGGGGACAGGGGAACACTGAAGCTTTCTTT.

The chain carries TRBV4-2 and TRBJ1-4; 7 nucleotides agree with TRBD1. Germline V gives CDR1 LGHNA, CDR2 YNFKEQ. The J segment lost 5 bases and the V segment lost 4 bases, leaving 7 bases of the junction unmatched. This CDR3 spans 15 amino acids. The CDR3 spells CASSPGQDLNEKLFF. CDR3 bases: TGTGCCAGCAGCCCCGGACAGGATCTAAATGAAAAACTGTTTTTT.

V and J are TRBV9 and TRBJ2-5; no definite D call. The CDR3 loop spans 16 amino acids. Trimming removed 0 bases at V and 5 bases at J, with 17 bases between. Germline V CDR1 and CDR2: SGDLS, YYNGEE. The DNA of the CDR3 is TGTGCCAGCAGCGTAGGGTCAGTCCAGGCGCGGGAGACCCAGTACTTC. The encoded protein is CASSVGSVQARETQYF.

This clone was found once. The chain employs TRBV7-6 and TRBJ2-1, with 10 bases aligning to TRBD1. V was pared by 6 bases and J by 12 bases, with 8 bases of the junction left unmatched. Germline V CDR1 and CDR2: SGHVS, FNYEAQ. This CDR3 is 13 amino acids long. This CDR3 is CASSLTGGYGQFF. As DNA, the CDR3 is TGTGCCAGCAGTTTGACAGGGGGCTATGGGCAGTTCTTC.

CDR3 loop: CASSQDATGGRFNIQYF. CDR3 coding DNA: TGTGCCAGCAGCCAAGATGCTACGGGGGGCCGCTTTAACATTCAGTACTTC. This chain joins TRBV4-2 and TRBJ2-4; a possible D gene is TRBD2 (7 bases). Germline V lookup: CDR1 LGHNA, CDR2 YNFKEQ. This CDR3 comprises 17 residues. Deletions cut 0 bases from V and 7 bases from J, with 19 bases between.

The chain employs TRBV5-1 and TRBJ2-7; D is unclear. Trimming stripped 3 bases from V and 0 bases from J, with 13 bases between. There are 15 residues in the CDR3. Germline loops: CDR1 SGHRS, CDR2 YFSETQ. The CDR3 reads CASSSSFYDSYEQYF. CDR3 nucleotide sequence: TGCGCCAGCAGCTCCTCCTTCTACGACTCCTACGAGCAGTACTTC. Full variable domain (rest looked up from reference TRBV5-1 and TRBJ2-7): KAGVTQTPRYLIKTRGQQVTLSCSPISGHRSVSWYQQTPGQGLQFLFEYFSETQRNKGNFPGRFSGRQFSNSRSEMNVSTLELGDSALYLCASSSSFYDSYEQYFGPGTRLTVT.

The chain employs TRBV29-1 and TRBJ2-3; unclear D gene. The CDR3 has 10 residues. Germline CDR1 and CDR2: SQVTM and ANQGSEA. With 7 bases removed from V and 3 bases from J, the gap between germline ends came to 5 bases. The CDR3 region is CSGETDTQYF. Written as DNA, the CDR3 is TGCAGCGGTGAGACAGATACGCAGTATTTT.

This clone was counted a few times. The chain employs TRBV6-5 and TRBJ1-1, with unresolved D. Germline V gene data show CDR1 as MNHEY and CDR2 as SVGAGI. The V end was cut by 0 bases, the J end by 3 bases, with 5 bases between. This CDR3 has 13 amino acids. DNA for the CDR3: TGTGCCAGCAGTTACTCCCCCTACACTGAAGCTTTCTTT. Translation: CASSYSPYTEAFF.

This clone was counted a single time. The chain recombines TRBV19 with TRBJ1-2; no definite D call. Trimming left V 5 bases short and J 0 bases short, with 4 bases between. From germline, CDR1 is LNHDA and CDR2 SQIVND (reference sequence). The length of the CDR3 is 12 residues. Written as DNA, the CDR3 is TGTGCCAGTAGTGTGACTAACTATGGCTACACCTTC. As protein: CASSVTNYGYTF.

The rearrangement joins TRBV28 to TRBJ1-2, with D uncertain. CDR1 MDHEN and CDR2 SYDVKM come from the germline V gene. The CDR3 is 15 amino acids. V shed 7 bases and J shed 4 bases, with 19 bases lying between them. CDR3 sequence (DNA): TGTGCCAGCACCCCAGGTTTTGAAGTAGCCTATGGCTACACCTTC. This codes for CASTPGFEVAYGYTF.

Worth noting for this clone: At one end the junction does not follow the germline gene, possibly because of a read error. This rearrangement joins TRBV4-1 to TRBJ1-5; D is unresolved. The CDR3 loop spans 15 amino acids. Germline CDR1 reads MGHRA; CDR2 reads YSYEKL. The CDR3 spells CASSEEWGLNQPQHF. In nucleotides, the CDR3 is TGCGCCAGCAGCGAAGAATGGGGATTAAATCAGCCCCAGCATTTT.

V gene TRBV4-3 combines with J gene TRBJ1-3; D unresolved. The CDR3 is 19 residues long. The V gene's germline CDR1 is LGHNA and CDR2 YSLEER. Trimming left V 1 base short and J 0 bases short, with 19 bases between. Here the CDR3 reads CASSQVVTANGFSGNTIYF. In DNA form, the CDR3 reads TGCGCCAGCAGCCAAGTCGTAACAGCCAACGGCTTCTCTGGAAACACCATATATTTT.

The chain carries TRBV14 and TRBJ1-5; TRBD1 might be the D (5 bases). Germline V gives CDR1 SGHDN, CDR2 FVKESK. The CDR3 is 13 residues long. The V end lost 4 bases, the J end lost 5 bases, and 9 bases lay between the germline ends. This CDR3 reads CASSPGRHQPQHF. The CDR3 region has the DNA TGTGCCAGCAGCCCGGGGCGTCATCAGCCCCAGCATTTT.

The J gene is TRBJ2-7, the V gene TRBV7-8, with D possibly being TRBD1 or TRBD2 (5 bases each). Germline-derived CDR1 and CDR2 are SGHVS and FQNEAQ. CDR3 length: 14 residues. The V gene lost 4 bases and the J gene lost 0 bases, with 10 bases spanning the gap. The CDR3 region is CASSSGTSSYEQYF. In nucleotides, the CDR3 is TGTGCCAGCAGCTCAGGGACCTCCTCCTACGAGCAGTACTTC. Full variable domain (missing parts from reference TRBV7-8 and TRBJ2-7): GAGVSQSPRYKVAKRGQDVALRCDPISGHVSLFWYQQALGQGPEFLTYFQNEAQLDKSGLPSDRFFAERPEGSVSTLKIQRTQQEDSAVYLCASSSGTSSYEQYFGPGTRLTVT.

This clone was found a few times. CDR3 nucleotide sequence: TGTGCCAGCAGTTTGCAAGGGACACTCCAAGAGACCCAGTACTTC. Translation gives CASSLQGTLQETQYF. The genes are TRBV28 and TRBJ2-5, with D tentatively TRBD1 (6 bases). Germline loops: CDR1 MDHEN, CDR2 SYDVKM. The CDR3 length is 15 residues. V was pared by 3 bases and J by 1 base, with 12 bases between.

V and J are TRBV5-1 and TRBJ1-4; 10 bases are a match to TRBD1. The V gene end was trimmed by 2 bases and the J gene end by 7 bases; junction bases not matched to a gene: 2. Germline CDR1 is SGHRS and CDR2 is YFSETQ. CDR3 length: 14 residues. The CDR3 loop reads CASSFGTGVEKLFF. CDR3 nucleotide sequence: TGCGCCAGCAGCTTTGGGACAGGGGTTGAAAAACTGTTTTTT. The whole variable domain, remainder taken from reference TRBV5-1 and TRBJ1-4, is KAGVTQTPRYLIKTRGQQVTLSCSPISGHRSVSWYQQTPGQGLQFLFEYFSETQRNKGNFPGRFSGRQFSNSRSEMNVSTLELGDSALYLCASSFGTGVEKLFFGSGTQLSVL.

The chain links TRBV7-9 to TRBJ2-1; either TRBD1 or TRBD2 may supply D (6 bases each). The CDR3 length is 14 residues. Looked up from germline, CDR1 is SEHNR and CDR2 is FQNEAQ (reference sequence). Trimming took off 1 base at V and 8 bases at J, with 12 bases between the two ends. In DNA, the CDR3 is TGTGCCAGCAGCTTAGTGGGGGCTAGCGATGAGCAGTTCTTC. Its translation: CASSLVGASDEQFF. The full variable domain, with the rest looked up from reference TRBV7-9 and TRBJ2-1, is DTGVSQNPRHKITKRGQNVTFRCDPISEHNRLYWYRQTLGQGPEFLTYFQNEAQLEKSRLLSDRFSAERPKGSFSTLEIQRTEQGDSAMYLCASSLVGASDEQFFGPGTRLTVL.

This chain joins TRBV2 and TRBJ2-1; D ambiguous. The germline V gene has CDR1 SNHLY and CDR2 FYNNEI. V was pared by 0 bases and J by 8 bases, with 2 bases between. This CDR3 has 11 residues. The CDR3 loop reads CASSEAYEQFF. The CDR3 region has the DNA TGTGCCAGCAGTGAAGCCTATGAGCAGTTCTTC.

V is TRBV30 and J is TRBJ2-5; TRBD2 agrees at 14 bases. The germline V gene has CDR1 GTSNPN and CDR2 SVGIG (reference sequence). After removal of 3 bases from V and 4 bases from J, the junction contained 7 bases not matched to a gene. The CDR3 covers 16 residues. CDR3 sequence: CAWSPGLAGGPETQYF. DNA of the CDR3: TGTGCCTGGAGCCCCGGACTAGCGGGGGGCCCAGAGACCCAGTACTTC.

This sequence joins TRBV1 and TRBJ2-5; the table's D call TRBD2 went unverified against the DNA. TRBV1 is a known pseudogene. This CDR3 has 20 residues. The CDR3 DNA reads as TGCACCAGCAGTCCTGGAGGAGACTTCGGGGCTAGCGGAAAACAAGAGACCCAGTACTTC. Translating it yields CTSSPGGDFGASGKQETQYF.

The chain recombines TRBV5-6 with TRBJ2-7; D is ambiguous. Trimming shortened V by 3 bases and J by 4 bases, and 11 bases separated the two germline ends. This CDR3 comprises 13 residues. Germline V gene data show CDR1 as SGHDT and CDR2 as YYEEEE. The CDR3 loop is CASSSLHLYEQYF. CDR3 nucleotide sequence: TGTGCCAGCAGCTCGTTACATCTATACGAGCAGTACTTC. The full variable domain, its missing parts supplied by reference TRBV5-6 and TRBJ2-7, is DAGVTQSPTHLIKTRGQQVTLRCSPKSGHDTVSWYQQALGQGPQFIFQYYEEEERQRGNFPDRFSGHQFPNYSSELNVNALLLGDSALYLCASSSLHLYEQYFGPGTRLTVT.

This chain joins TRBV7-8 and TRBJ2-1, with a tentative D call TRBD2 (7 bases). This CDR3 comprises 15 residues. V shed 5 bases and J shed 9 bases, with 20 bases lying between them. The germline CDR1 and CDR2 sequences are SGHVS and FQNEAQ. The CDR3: CASSDAGEGVSEQFF. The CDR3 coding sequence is TGTGCCAGCAGCGACGCCGGGGAGGGGGTGAGTGAGCAGTTCTTC.

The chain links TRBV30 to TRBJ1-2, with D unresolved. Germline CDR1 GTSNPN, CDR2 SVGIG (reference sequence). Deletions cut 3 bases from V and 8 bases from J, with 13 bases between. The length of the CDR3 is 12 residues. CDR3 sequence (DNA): TGTGCCTGGAGGGGAAAATTTGAGGGCTACACCTTC. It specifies CAWRGKFEGYTF. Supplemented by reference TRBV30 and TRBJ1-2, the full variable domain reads SQTIHQWPATLVQPVGSPLSLECTVEGTSNPNLYWYRQAAGRGLQLLFYSVGIGQISSEVPQNLSASRPQDRQFILSSKKLLLSDSGFYLCAWRGKFEGYTFGSGTRLTVV.

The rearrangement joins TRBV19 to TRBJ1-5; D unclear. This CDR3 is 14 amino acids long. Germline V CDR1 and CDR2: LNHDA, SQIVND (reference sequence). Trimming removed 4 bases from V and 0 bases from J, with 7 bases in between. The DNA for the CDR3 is TGTGCCAGTAGTACCGCCTTTAGCAATCAGCCCCAGCATTTT. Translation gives CASSTAFSNQPQHF.

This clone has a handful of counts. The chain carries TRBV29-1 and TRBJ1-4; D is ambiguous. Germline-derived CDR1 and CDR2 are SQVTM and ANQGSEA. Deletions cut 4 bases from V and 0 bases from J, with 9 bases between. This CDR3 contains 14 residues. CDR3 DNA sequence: TGCAGCGTTGGTGTGAGTGCAACTAATGAAAAACTGTTTTTT. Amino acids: CSVGVSATNEKLFF.

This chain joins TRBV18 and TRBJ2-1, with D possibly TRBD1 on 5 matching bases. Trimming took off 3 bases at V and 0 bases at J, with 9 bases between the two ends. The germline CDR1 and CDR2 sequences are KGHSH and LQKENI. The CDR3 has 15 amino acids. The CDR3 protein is CASSPGQSSYNEQFF. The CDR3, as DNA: TGTGCCAGCTCACCGGGGCAGAGCTCCTACAATGAGCAGTTCTTC.

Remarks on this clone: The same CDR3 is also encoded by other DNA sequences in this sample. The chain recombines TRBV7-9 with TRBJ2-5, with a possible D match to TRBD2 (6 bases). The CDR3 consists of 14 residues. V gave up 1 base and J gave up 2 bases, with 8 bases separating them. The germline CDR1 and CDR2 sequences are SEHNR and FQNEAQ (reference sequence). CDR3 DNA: TGTGCCAGCAGCTTAGTTGGGGGGCAAGAGACCCAGTACTTC. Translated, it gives CASSLVGGQETQYF. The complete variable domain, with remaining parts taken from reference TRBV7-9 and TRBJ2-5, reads DTGVSQNPRHKITKRGQNVTFRCDPISEHNRLYWYRQTLGQGPEFLTYFQNEAQLEKSRLLSDRFSAERPKGSFSTLEIQRTEQGDSAMYLCASSLVGGQETQYFGPGTRLLVL.